One T cell receptor (beta chain) is described in this entry. In its sample, this clone was seen once. Its cognate antigen has yet to be identified. The sample holds no much larger clone one base away, and base qualities are not on file. The donors were healthy, HIV-negative adults with no recently reported acute infections or vaccinations. Only Caucasian adults living in Nashville, Tennessee, USA were represented among the donors. CD4+ T cells were enriched through magnetic negative selection, after which naive cells were positively selected on CD45RA and the remaining negative fraction served as the memory subset. Blood was collected by leukapheresis, and PBMCs were isolated by Ficoll-Histopaque density gradient centrifugation and then cryopreserved in liquid nitrogen vapor phase. Analytical flow cytometry was used to check the purity and quantity of every magnetically sorted T cell population. Genomic DNA was isolated from each sorted fraction and quantified by UV absorbance on a Nanodrop 2000c.

This entry belongs to a study of shared clonotypes between healthy human individuals (dated by TCRdb to about 2020). A note on the overall study: Two women and a few men aged 18 to 49 years were included in the cohort. For each donor, CD4 naive and CD4 memory were each run on three plates, CD8 naive on two plates, and CD8 memory on one plate. The study deeply sequenced blood TCR repertoires of roughly five healthy adults to estimate repertoire size and the extent of clonotype sharing between individuals. To increase sequencing depth and limit assay-specific biases, TCR repertoire library preparation and sequencing were carried out by different laboratories using diverse techniques. Leukapheresis yielded between about 0.85 and 9 billion PBMCs per donor.

General conclusions and limits of the study: Pairwise subsampling led to the expectation that sequencing depth would affect the degree of clonotype sharing among donors. The small number of donors limited the genetic and exposure-history diversity represented. Estimated clonotype richness was generally larger for naive than for memory subsets. Rarefaction of sorted-subset datasets indicated incomplete sequencing despite the large sequencing depth. Sharing across a few donors was observed for approximately 5% of naive CD4, 3.5% of naive CD8, roughly 2.4% of memory CD4, and around 0.42% of memory CD8 clonotypes. Sampling was restricted to blood, and TCR repertoires in tissues likely differ from the TCR repertoires found in blood. Clonotypes shared by all four sorted-subset donors showed higher generation probabilities than non-shared clonotypes.

Using the deep immunoSEQ assay, multiplex PCR amplified TCR CDR3 regions from genomic DNA. Extracted genomic DNA from each cell subset was spread evenly across all wells of several immunoSEQ 96-well plates, with each plate serving as a replicate. For sorted subsets, about 200 ng genomic DNA, equal to tens of thousands of T cell genomes, was loaded into each replicate PCR. Purified libraries were quantified with a Qubit 3.0 fluorometer, sized on a Bioanalyzer 2100, and re-quantified with the KAPA Library Quantification kit. Each immunoSEQ 96-well plate was sequenced on its own single-read 150-cycle Illumina NextSeq 550 flow cell. The original pipeline was this. The immunoSEQ output contained only junctional sequences without quality scores, so filtering could not match that applied to full-length reads. Sequences were annotated with PyIR, a Python wrapper for IgBLAST v1.9, and V/J genes and CDR3 were assigned using IMGT germline references. Reads were removed for weak V/J assignments (E-value above 1e-6), missing CDR3, stop codons, out-of-frame junctions, or ambiguous translated residues. A V3J clonotype was defined by an identical inferred V gene, J gene, and CDR3 amino acid sequence. The percentage overlap between two repertoires was calculated by dividing the number of shared unique clonotypes by the size of the smaller repertoire. Richness of each repertoire was evaluated using RTK rarefaction, the Chao1 estimator, and Recon v2.1 estimates of unobserved clonotypes. OLGA was used to compute generation probabilities for all TCRbeta clonotypes that the gDNA method yielded from several donors. The table comes from immuneACCESS by way of TCRdb, which keeps in-frame sequences with V and J called. Part of the clones is missing from these tables; in studies checked, under half for an unresolved V gene and the rest for unknown reasons. Clone size and the V and J calls come from that table; the DNA yielded D and trimming. The sample records roughly 2.4 million clones, approximately 95% of which are singletons. The top ten constitute 0.1% to 0.15% of the sample.

Sequencing was carried out using naive CD4+ T cells sorted from blood. The cell subset or site label for this specimen denotes: CD45RA+ positively selected. This clonotype was sampled from a man aged 18 to 29 in good health.

CDR3 region: CASSEYLPGTQYF. At the DNA level, the sequence is TGTGCCAGCAGTGAATACCTCCCAGGGACCCAGTACTTC. The rearrangement combines TRBV2 with TRBJ2-5; the D gene assignment is ambiguous. The CDR3 measures 13 amino acids from cysteine to phenylalanine. Here the CDR3 DNA is all that survives: 39 bases in frame from base 1. CDR1 and CDR2, per the germline V gene, are SNHLY and FYNNEI. The junction carries 11 bases between V and J, which are trimmed by 2 bases and 7 bases respectively.